Presented here are 18 T cell receptor beta chains from one specimen sequenced in a study of regulatory T cells in long-lasting Graves disease (dated by TCRdb to the early 2020s). What this sample's time point label stands for: persistent/refractory GD, antithyroid drugs over 5 years with positive TRAb. RNA was extracted from PBMCs in TRIzol for both TCR sequencing and RNA sequencing. The library was made by multiplex PCR. The sequencer listed for this sample is Illumina HiSeq 4000. TCR beta libraries were built with iRepertoire HTBI primers and Arm-PCR amplification of CDR3 regions. TCRdb applied fastp at Q25 and MiXCR to the public reads, then kept only in-frame beta chains. Merged by CDR3 protein, the rows form single entries marked with the most common genes and DNA. In this sample the table shows about 460,000 distinct CDR3 sequences, about 22% of which occur a single time. Of the sample, approximately 14% falls within the top ten clones.

The sequenced sample was peripheral blood mononuclear cells (PBMCs), obtained when the disease was refractory, from a patient treated with antithyroid drugs. The receptor set was obtained from a female donor with Graves disease.

This sequence joins TRBV20-1 and TRBJ2-2; D uncertain. The CDR3 has 11 residues. Trimming shortened V by 6 bases and J by 0 bases, and 2 bases separated the two germline ends. Germline loops: CDR1 DFQATT, CDR2 SNEGSKA (reference sequence). The CDR3 is CSATNTGELFF. The CDR3 DNA reads TGCAGTGCCACGAACACCGGGGAGCTGTTTTTT.

The genes are TRBV5-4 and TRBJ2-5, with D perhaps TRBD2 (6 bases). V shed 4 bases and J shed 5 bases, with 18 bases lying between them. The CDR3 is 15 amino acids. From germline, CDR1 is SGHNT and CDR2 YYREEE (reference sequence). The CDR3 sequence is CASSLTSSPWETQYF. CDR3 sequence (DNA): TGTGCCAGCAGCCTTACTAGCTCCCCATGGGAGACCCAGTACTTC.

The rearrangement joins TRBV4-1 to TRBJ1-2; D is ambiguous. CDR1 is MGHRA and CDR2 is YSYEKL in the germline V gene. With 0 bases removed from V and 6 bases from J, the gap between germline ends came to 14 bases. The CDR3 contains 15 residues. This CDR3 reads CASSQEVRQVDGYTF. Here the CDR3 DNA reads TGCGCCAGCAGCCAAGAGGTTAGGCAGGTAGATGGCTACACCTTC.

Note on this clonotype: This may arise from a read error, as a much more abundant clone is one base away. The V call is TRBV7-6, the J call TRBJ1-2; D call uncertain. Trimming pared 5 bases from V and 8 bases from J, leaving 15 bases between. This CDR3 contains 13 residues. The V gene's germline CDR1 is SGHVS and CDR2 FNYEAQ. The CDR3: CASSTVTRGGYTF. DNA for the CDR3: TGTGCCAGCAGCACGGTCACCCGAGGGGGCTACACCTTC.

This clonotype was observed many times. The chain couples TRBV28 to TRBJ1-4, with 8 bases fitting TRBD1. CDR3 length equals 16 residues. Germline CDR1 and CDR2: MDHEN and SYDVKM. V trimming: 6 bases; J trimming: 0 bases; junction bases outside the gene matches: 6. DNA of the CDR3: TGTGCCAGCAGGAAACAGGGGGTTTCAACTAATGAAAAACTGTTTTTT. The encoded protein is CASRKQGVSTNEKLFF. The full variable domain, in which reference TRBV28 and TRBJ1-4 provide the parts outside the CDR3, is DVKVTQSSRYLVKRTGEKVFLECVQDMDHENMFWYRQDPGLGLRLIYFSYDVKMKEKGDIPEGYSVSREKKERFSLILESASTNQTSMYLCASRKQGVSTNEKLFFGSGTQLSVL.

This clonotype was seen repeatedly, ten times or more. The chain uses TRBV27 and TRBJ2-5, with D perhaps TRBD2 (6 bases). V lost 8 bases and J lost 1, with 14 bases in between. Per germline, CDR1 MNHEY and CDR2 SMNVEV (reference sequence). The CDR3 is made up of 14 amino acids. The DNA of the CDR3 is TGTGCCAGCGGAGTCCCCGGGGGCCAAGAGACCCAGTACTTC. Translated, it gives CASGVPGGQETQYF.

The table lists this clonotype with a few counts. Written as DNA, the CDR3 is TGTGCCAGCAGCCAAGACTCATCCGAGCCCCCTCGCGCTGAAGCTTTCTTT. It codes for CASSQDSSEPPRAEAFF. The rearrangement links TRBV3-1 to TRBJ1-1; D gene ambiguous. V was cut by 0 bases and J by 6 bases, with 20 bases left in between. The CDR3 loop spans 17 amino acids. Germline CDR1 LGHDT, CDR2 YNNKEL (reference sequence).

This clonotype was seen repeatedly, ten times or more. The gene calls are TRBV28 and TRBJ1-6; D not certain. CDR3 size: 15 residues. Looked up from germline, CDR1 is MDHEN and CDR2 is SYDVKM. V lost 5 bases and J lost 9, with 17 bases in between. CDR3 loop: CASSPFRAQVSPLHF. The CDR3 coding sequence is TGTGCCAGCAGTCCCTTTCGAGCCCAGGTTTCACCCCTCCACTTT. Combining the CDR3 with reference TRBV28 and TRBJ1-6 gives the whole variable domain DVKVTQSSRYLVKRTGEKVFLECVQDMDHENMFWYRQDPGLGLRLIYFSYDVKMKEKGDIPEGYSVSREKKERFSLILESASTNQTSMYLCASSPFRAQVSPLHFGNGTRLTVT.

This clonotype was detected many times. The chain links TRBV6-5 to TRBJ1-5, with unresolved D. Deletions cut 2 bases from V and 2 bases from J, with 10 bases between. The CDR3 has 15 amino acids. Germline loops: CDR1 MNHEY, CDR2 SVGAGI. The CDR3 spells CASSYEGVRNQPQHF. The CDR3 DNA sequence: TGTGCCAGCAGTTACGAGGGTGTCCGCAATCAGCCCCAGCATTTT.

This clonotype was counted ten times or more. The chain joins TRBV28 to TRBJ2-7; tentatively, D is TRBD1 or TRBD2 (6 bases each). Trimming took 7 bases from V and 5 from J, leaving 18 bases between them. Germline lookup yields CDR1 MDHEN and CDR2 SYDVKM. CDR3 length equals 14 residues. CDR3 bases: TGTGCCAGCACCCCTCCAGGGGACTTCGACGAGCAGTACTTC. The encoded protein is CASTPPGDFDEQYF.

This clonotype was observed at least ten times. The J gene is TRBJ2-7, the V gene TRBV7-8; D not resolved. The CDR3 extends over 14 amino acids. V was pared by 0 bases and J by 0 bases, with 6 bases between. Germline lookup yields CDR1 SGHVS and CDR2 FQNEAQ. CDR3 nucleotide sequence: TGTGCCAGCAGCTTAGCAGTTAACTCCTACGAGCAGTACTTC. It is translated as CASSLAVNSYEQYF. The full variable domain, in which reference TRBV7-8 and TRBJ2-7 provide the parts outside the CDR3, is GAGVSQSPRYKVAKRGQDVALRCDPISGHVSLFWYQQALGQGPEFLTYFQNEAQLDKSGLPSDRFFAERPEGSVSTLKIQRTQQEDSAVYLCASSLAVNSYEQYFGPGTRLTVT.

The chain carries TRBV20-1 and TRBJ2-1; perhaps TRBD2 as D (5 bases). The germline CDR1 and CDR2 sequences are DFQATT and SNEGSKA (reference sequence). Deletions cut 6 bases from V and 10 bases from J, with 13 bases between. The CDR3 runs to 11 residues. The CDR3 DNA is TGCAGTGCGTCGGGGTTTGAGGAGCAGTTCTTC. Protein sequence: CSASGFEEQFF.

The rearrangement links TRBV5-1 to TRBJ2-7, with TRBD1 matching over 10 bases. This CDR3 region has 15 residues. Germline CDR1 and CDR2: SGHRS and YFSETQ. J was trimmed by 2 bases and V by 5 bases; bases with no gene match: 7. The DNA for the CDR3 is TGCGCCAGCAGGGATACCGGGACAGGGGCCTACGAGCAGTACTTC. Translation: CASRDTGTGAYEQYF.

This clonotype was seen a few times. This chain links TRBV20-1 with TRBJ2-3; no clear D. The length of the CDR3 is 15 residues. Germline V gene data show CDR1 as DFQATT and CDR2 as SNEGSKA (reference sequence). V lost 1 base to trimming and J lost 0 bases, with 11 bases between them. Written as DNA, the CDR3 is TGCAGTGCTAGAGGCCCCCCGGCAAGCACAGATACGCAGTATTTT. Its protein product is CSARGPPASTDTQYF.

The CDR3 DNA sequence: TGTGCCAGCAGCTTACTAGCGGGAGCGTCCTACAATGAGCAGTTCTTC. Its protein is CASSLLAGASYNEQFF. The V and J genes are TRBV7-9 and TRBJ2-1, with 10 bases aligning to TRBD2. Germline assignment: CDR1 SEHNR and CDR2 FQNEAQ (reference sequence). V lost 2 bases and J lost 1; bases outside the gene matches: 2. This CDR3 has 16 residues. Combining the CDR3 with reference TRBV7-9 and TRBJ2-1 gives the whole variable domain DTGVSQNPRHKITKRGQNVTFRCDPISEHNRLYWYRQTLGQGPEFLTYFQNEAQLEKSRLLSDRFSAERPKGSFSTLEIQRTEQGDSAMYLCASSLLAGASYNEQFFGPGTRLTVL.

The chain recombines TRBV30 with TRBJ1-5; TRBD1 aligns across 7 bases. Germline V gives CDR1 GTSNPN, CDR2 SVGIG (reference sequence). Germline trimming cut 2 bases from V and 7 bases from J; bases unmatched to any gene: 2. This CDR3 spans 12 amino acids. This chain's CDR3 is CAWSKQGQPQHF. CDR3 coding DNA: TGTGCCTGGAGTAAACAGGGGCAGCCCCAGCATTTT.

The V call is TRBV6-2 or TRBV6-3, the J call TRBJ2-7; 9 bases are a match to TRBD1. Unmatched junction bases numbered 5, after V lost 2 bases and J lost 3 bases. This CDR3 contains 15 residues. Germline CDR1 and CDR2: MNHEY and SVGEGT. The CDR3 sequence: CASSYQTGGSYEQYF. CDR3 DNA: TGTGCCAGCAGTTACCAAACAGGGGGCAGCTACGAGCAGTACTTC.

The chain links TRBV10-3 to TRBJ2-5, with D possibly TRBD2 on 6 matching bases. Per germline, CDR1 ENHRY and CDR2 SYGVKD. Trimming removed 11 bases at V and 2 bases at J, with 18 bases between. CDR3 length equals 14 residues. CDR3 DNA sequence: TGTGCCTCCACCCCACGGGAGTGGCAAGAGACCCAGTACTTC. Protein sequence: CASTPREWQETQYF.